This paragraph reports one TCR beta chain. These data are taken from a study of blood T cell repertoires in COVID-19. Background on the study: Samples of COVID-19 (acute and convalescent) were obtained from the United States, Italy and Spain. T cells, B-cell-depleted T cells, or PBMCs supplied cDNA or gDNA.

Individuals aged about 18 to 90 years were recruited from fewer than 30 US areas. The data were produced by immunoSEQ multiplex PCR, yet TCRdb's version contains in-frame clones alone and is incomplete. The sample lists 250,000 or so clones, 86% occurring once. This CDR3 region has 14 residues. The V gene's germline CDR1 is SGHRS and CDR2 YFSETQ. J lost 1 base, V lost 4 bases, and 4 bases had no gene match. The clonotype comes from a middle-aged man who had recovered from COVID-19. This chain joins TRBV5-1 and TRBJ2-7; 8 bases are a match to TRBD2. Material: PBMCs or T cells enriched from blood (not recorded which). The CDR3 nucleotides are TGCGCCAGCAGCCCGCGGGGGGATTCCTACGAGCAGTACTTC. Amino acids: CASSPRGDSYEQYF.